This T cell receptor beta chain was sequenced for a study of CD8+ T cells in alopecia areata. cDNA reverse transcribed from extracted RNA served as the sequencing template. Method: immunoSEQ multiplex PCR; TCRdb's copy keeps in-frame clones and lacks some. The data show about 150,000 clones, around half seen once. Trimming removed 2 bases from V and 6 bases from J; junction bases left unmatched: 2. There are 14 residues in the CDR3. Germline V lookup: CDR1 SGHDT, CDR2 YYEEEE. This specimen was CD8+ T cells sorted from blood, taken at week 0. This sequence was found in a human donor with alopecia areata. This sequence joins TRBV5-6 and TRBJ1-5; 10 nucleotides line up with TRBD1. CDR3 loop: CASSFGTGVQPQHF. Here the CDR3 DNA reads TGTGCCAGCAGCTTTGGGACAGGGGTTCAGCCCCAGCATTTT.